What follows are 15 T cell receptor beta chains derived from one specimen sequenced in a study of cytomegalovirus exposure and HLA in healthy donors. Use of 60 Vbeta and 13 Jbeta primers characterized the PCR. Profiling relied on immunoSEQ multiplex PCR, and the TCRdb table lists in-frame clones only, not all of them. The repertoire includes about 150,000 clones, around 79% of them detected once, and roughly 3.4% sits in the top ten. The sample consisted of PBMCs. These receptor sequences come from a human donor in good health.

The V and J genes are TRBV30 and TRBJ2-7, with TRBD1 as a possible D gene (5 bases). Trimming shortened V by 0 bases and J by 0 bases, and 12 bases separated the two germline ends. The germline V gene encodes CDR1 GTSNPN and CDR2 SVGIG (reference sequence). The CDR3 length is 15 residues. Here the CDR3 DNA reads TGTGCCTGGAGTGTACACCGACAGAGCTCCTACGAGCAGTACTTC. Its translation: CAWSVHRQSSYEQYF. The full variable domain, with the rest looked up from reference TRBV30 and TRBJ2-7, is SQTIHQWPATLVQPVGSPLSLECTVEGTSNPNLYWYRQAAGRGLQLLFYSVGIGQISSEVPQNLSASRPQDRQFILSSKKLLLSDSGFYLCAWSVHRQSSYEQYFGPGTRLTVT.

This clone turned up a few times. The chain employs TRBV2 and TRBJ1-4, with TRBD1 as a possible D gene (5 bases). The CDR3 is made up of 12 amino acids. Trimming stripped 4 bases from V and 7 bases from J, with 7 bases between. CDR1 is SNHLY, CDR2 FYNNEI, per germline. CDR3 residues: CASSGGVEKLFF. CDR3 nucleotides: TGTGCCAGCAGTGGGGGGGTTGAAAAACTGTTTTTT.

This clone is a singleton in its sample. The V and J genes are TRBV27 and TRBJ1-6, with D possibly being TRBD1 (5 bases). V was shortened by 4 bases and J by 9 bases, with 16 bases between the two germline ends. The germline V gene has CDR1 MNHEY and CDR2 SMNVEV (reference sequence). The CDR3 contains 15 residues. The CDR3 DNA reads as TGTGCCAGCAGTTCACTCAACAACGGGGGTTCACCCCTCCACTTT. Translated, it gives CASSSLNNGGSPLHF.

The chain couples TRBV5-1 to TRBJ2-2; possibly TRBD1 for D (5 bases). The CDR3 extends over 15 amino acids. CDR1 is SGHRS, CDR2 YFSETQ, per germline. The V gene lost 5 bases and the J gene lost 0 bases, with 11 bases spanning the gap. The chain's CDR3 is CASSSRQTNTGELFF. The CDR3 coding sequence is TGCGCCAGCAGTTCCAGACAGACGAACACCGGGGAGCTGTTTTTT. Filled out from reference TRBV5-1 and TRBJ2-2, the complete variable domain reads KAGVTQTPRYLIKTRGQQVTLSCSPISGHRSVSWYQQTPGQGLQFLFEYFSETQRNKGNFPGRFSGRQFSNSRSEMNVSTLELGDSALYLCASSSRQTNTGELFFGEGSRLTVL.

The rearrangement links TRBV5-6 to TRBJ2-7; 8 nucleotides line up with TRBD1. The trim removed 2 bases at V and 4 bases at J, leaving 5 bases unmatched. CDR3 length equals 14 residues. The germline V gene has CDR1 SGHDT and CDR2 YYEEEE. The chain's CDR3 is CASSFYRGSYEQYF. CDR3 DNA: TGTGCCAGCAGCTTCTACAGGGGGTCATACGAGCAGTACTTC.

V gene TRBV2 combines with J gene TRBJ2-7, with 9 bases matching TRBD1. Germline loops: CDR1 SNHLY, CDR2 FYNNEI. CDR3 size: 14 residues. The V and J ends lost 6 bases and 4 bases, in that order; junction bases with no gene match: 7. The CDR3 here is CASSTGTGLYEQYF. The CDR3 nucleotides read TGTGCCAGCAGCACCGGGACAGGGCTTTACGAGCAGTACTTC. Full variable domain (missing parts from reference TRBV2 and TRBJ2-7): EPEVTQTPSHQVTQMGQEVILRCVPISNHLYFYWYRQILGQKVEFLVSFYNNEISEKSEIFDDQFSVERPDGSNFTLKIRSTKLEDSAMYFCASSTGTGLYEQYFGPGTRLTVT.

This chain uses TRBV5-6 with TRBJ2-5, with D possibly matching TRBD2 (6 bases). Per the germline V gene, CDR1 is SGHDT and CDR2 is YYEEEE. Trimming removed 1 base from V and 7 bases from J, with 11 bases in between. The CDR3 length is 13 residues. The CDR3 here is CASSLLRGGTQYF. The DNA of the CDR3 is TGTGCCAGCAGCTTGTTAAGGGGAGGGACCCAGTACTTC. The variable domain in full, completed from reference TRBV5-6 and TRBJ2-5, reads DAGVTQSPTHLIKTRGQQVTLRCSPKSGHDTVSWYQQALGQGPQFIFQYYEEEERQRGNFPDRFSGHQFPNYSSELNVNALLLGDSALYLCASSLLRGGTQYFGPGTRLLVL.

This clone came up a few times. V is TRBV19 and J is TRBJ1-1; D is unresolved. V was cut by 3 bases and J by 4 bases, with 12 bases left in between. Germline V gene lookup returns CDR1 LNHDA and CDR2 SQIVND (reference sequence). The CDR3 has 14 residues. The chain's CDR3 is CASSIGLTPTEAFF. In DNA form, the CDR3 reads TGTGCCAGTAGTATTGGACTAACGCCCACTGAAGCTTTCTTT.

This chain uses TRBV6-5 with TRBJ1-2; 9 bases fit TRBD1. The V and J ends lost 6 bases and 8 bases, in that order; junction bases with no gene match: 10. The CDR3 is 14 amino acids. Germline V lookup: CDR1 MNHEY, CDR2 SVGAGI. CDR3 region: CASRATGGAEGYTF. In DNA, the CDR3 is TGTGCCAGCAGGGCAACAGGGGGCGCAGAGGGCTACACCTTC.

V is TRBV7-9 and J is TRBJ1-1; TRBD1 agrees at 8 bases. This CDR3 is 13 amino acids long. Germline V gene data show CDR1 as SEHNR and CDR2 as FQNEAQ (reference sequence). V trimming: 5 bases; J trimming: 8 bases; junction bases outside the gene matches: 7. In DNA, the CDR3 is TGTGCCAGCAGCGGAACAGGGGGAAGCGAAGCTTTCTTT. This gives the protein CASSGTGGSEAFF.

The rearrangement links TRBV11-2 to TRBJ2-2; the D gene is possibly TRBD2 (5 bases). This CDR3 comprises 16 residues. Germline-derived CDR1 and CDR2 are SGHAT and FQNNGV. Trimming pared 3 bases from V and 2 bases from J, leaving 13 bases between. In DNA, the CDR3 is TGTGCCAGCAGCTTTCACCCGGGGAATAACACCGGGGAGCTGTTTTTT. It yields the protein CASSFHPGNNTGELFF.

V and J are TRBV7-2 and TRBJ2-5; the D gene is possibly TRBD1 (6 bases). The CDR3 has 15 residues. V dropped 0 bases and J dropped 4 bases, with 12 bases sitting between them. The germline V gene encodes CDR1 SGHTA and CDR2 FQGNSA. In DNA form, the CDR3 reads TGTGCCAGCAGCTTAGCGCCCAGGGGCGCAGAGACCCAGTACTTC. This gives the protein CASSLAPRGAETQYF. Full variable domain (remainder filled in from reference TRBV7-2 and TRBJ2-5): GAGVSQSPSNKVTEKGKDVELRCDPISGHTALYWYRQSLGQGLEFLIYFQGNSAPDKSGLPSDRFSAERTGGSVSTLTIQRTQQEDSAVYLCASSLAPRGAETQYFGPGTRLLVL.

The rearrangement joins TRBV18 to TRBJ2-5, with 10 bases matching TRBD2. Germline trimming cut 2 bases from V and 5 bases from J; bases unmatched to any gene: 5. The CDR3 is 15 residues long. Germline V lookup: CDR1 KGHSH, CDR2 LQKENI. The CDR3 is CASSPTSGDSETQYF. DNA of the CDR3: TGTGCCAGCTCACCAACTAGCGGGGATTCGGAGACCCAGTACTTC.

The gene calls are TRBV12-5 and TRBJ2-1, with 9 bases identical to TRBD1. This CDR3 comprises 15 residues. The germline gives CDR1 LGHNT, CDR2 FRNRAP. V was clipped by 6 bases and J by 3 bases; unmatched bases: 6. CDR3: CASGPGQGLYNEQFF. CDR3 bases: TGTGCTAGTGGCCCGGGACAGGGACTCTACAATGAGCAGTTCTTC.

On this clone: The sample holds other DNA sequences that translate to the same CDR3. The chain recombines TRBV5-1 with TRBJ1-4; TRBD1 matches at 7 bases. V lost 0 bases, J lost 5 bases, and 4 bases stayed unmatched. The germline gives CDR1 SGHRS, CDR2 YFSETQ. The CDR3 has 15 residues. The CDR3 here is CASSLGDRANEKLFF. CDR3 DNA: TGCGCCAGCAGCTTGGGGGACAGAGCAAATGAAAAACTGTTTTTT.